One sample yielded the 22 T cell receptor beta chains listed below, sequenced in a study of T cell repertoires in cytomegalovirus infection. In TCRdb, the reads were re-called with MiXCR into one record per CDR3 protein. This repertoire shows around 530,000 distinct CDR3 sequences, approximately 15% found once; its top ten account for around 25%. Sequencing input: CD8+ T cells from PBMCs. The receptors were sampled from a human donor in good health (CMV status not recorded). Some clones in this sample may be carry-over from other donors' samples.

CDR3 in amino acids: CASSFYGAVGGYTF. Here the CDR3 DNA reads TGTGCCAGCAGTTTTTACGGCGCGGTGGGCGGCTACACCTTC. This rearrangement joins TRBV27 to TRBJ1-2; no reliable D call. CDR1 MNHEY and CDR2 SMNVEV come from the germline V gene (reference sequence). The CDR3 consists of 14 residues. Trimming left V 3 bases short and J 8 bases short, with 16 bases between.

This chain joins TRBV4-1 and TRBJ2-2; 7 bases map to TRBD2. The J segment lost 4 bases and the V segment lost 4 bases, leaving 3 bases of the junction unmatched. Germline CDR1 is MGHRA and CDR2 is YSYEKL. The CDR3 loop spans 14 amino acids. CDR3 residues: CASSRAGSTGELFF. CDR3 coding DNA: TGCGCCAGCAGCCGAGCGGGGAGCACCGGGGAGCTGTTTTTT.

This clonotype was observed a few times. J is TRBJ2-7 and V is TRBV4-2; D not resolved. CDR1 and CDR2 from the germline V gene are LGHNA and YNFKEQ. Trimming shortened V by 1 base and J by 6 bases, and 13 bases separated the two germline ends. The CDR3 contains 14 residues. The CDR3 is CASSQAEPAVEQYF. The CDR3 DNA sequence: TGTGCCAGCAGCCAAGCCGAGCCCGCGGTCGAGCAGTACTTC.

V gene TRBV29-1 combines with J gene TRBJ1-5, with a weak D call TRBD1 (6 bases). Trimming took off 0 bases at V and 6 bases at J, with 15 bases between the two ends. CDR1 is SQVTM, CDR2 ANQGSEA, per germline. The CDR3 loop spans 15 amino acids. The CDR3 reads CSVEDPGGAGQPQHF. The CDR3 nucleotides are TGCAGCGTTGAAGATCCGGGGGGCGCCGGTCAGCCCCAGCATTTT. Full variable domain (remainder filled in from reference TRBV29-1 and TRBJ1-5): SAVISQKPSRDICQRGTSLTIQCQVDSQVTMMFWYRQQPGQSLTLIATANQGSEATYESGFVIDKFPISRPNLTFSTLTVSNMSPEDSSIYLCSVEDPGGAGQPQHFGDGTRLSIL.

In this sample, this clonotype turned up a few times. The chain joins TRBV27 to TRBJ2-3; 12 bases are a match to TRBD2. Germline V lookup: CDR1 MNHEY, CDR2 SMNVEV (reference sequence). V trimming: 3 bases; J trimming: 8 bases; junction bases outside the gene matches: 6. The CDR3 loop spans 15 amino acids. The CDR3 nucleotides are TGTGCCAGCAGTTTTCTAGCGGGAGGGTCAGTTACGCAGTATTTT. It specifies CASSFLAGGSVTQYF.

This clonotype was seen many times. The rearrangement joins TRBV6-1 to TRBJ2-7; 8 nucleotides line up with TRBD1. CDR3 length equals 15 residues. Germline CDR1 is MNHNS and CDR2 is SASEGT. V lost 2 bases and J lost 5; bases outside the gene matches: 8. This CDR3 reads CASSELWTGTHEQYF. CDR3 sequence (DNA): TGTGCCAGCAGTGAACTTTGGACAGGGACCCACGAGCAGTACTTC.

A note on this clonotype: With a much larger clone just one base away, this may be a read error. The CDR3 ends on some other residue instead of the conserved phenylalanine or tryptophan, so this is likely a read error. V gene TRBV11-2 combines with J gene TRBJ2-7, with a weak D call TRBD2 (5 bases). Trimming stripped 6 bases from V and 7 bases from J, with 7 bases between. In germline, CDR1 is SGHAT, CDR2 FQNNGV. The CDR3 covers 10 residues. CDR3 sequence reads: CASRSGEQYL. The CDR3 coding sequence is TGTGCCAGCAGGTCGGGGGAGCAGTACTTA.

This clonotype was found once. The junction departs from the called germline gene at one end, perhaps through a read error. The CDR3 region has the DNA TGTGCAAGCAGCTTAGGCTGGGACAGGGTGTACAATGATCAGTTCTTC. Translation gives CASSLGWDRVYNDQFF. V is TRBV11-2 and J is TRBJ2-1; 9 nucleotides agree with TRBD1. This CDR3 comprises 16 residues. The germline gives CDR1 SGHAT, CDR2 FQNNGV. Combining the CDR3 with reference TRBV11-2 and TRBJ2-1 gives the whole variable domain EAGVAQSPRYKIIEKRQSVAFWCNPISGHATLYWYQQILGQGPKLLIQFQNNGVVDDSQLPKDRFSAERLKGVDSTLKIQPAKLEDSAVYLCASSLGWDRVYNDQFFGPGTRLTVL.

There are many counts of this clonotype. The rearrangement joins TRBV19 to TRBJ2-1; 10 nucleotides line up with TRBD1. Trimming cost V 7 bases and J 5 bases; bases outside gene matches: 8. The length of the CDR3 is 15 residues. Germline CDR1 and CDR2: LNHDA and SQIVND (reference sequence). This CDR3 reads CASTDPGQGDNEQFF. As DNA, the CDR3 is TGTGCCAGTACCGATCCCGGACAGGGGGACAATGAGCAGTTCTTC.

This clonotype has a count of ten or more. The V and J genes are TRBV11-2 and TRBJ2-3; D gene unclear. Trimming cost V 1 base and J 2 bases, with 7 bases left between them. The germline V gene has CDR1 SGHAT and CDR2 FQNNGV. This CDR3 spans 14 amino acids. CDR3 bases: TGTGCCAGCAGCTTAGGAATAGTCACAGATACGCAGTATTTT. It codes for CASSLGIVTDTQYF.

V usage is TRBV7-9 and J usage is TRBJ2-1, with D possibly matching TRBD1 (5 bases). Germline V gives CDR1 SEHNR, CDR2 FQNEAQ (reference sequence). CDR3 length equals 17 residues. V dropped 4 bases and J dropped 0 bases, with 16 bases sitting between them. CDR3: CASSYRSGLFSYNEQFF. For the CDR3, the DNA is TGTGCCAGCAGCTACCGATCAGGGCTTTTCTCCTACAATGAGCAGTTCTTC.

This clonotype showed up many times. The gene calls are TRBV7-2 and TRBJ1-5; D remains ambiguous. This CDR3 region has 15 residues. Deletions cut 3 bases from V and 3 bases from J, with 12 bases between. Germline V gene sequence: CDR1 SGHTA, CDR2 FQGNSA. The CDR3 DNA sequence: TGTGCCAGCAGCTTGGACCGGACGGTCAATCAGCCCCAGCATTTT. Encoded protein: CASSLDRTVNQPQHF. The full variable domain, completed using reference TRBV7-2 and TRBJ1-5, is GAGVSQSPSNKVTEKGKDVELRCDPISGHTALYWYRQSLGQGLEFLIYFQGNSAPDKSGLPSDRFSAERTGGSVSTLTIQRTQQEDSAVYLCASSLDRTVNQPQHFGDGTRLSIL.

This clonotype occurred many times. The chain has TRBV2 and TRBJ1-2; D is unresolved. There are 15 residues in the CDR3. Trimming left V 1 base short and J 8 bases short, with 17 bases between. The germline V gene has CDR1 SNHLY and CDR2 FYNNEI. The CDR3 sequence: CASSEGHLPSGGYTF. CDR3 bases: TGTGCCAGCAGTGAAGGTCATCTACCTTCAGGAGGCTACACCTTC. The full variable domain, completed using reference TRBV2 and TRBJ1-2, is EPEVTQTPSHQVTQMGQEVILRCVPISNHLYFYWYRQILGQKVEFLVSFYNNEISEKSEIFDDQFSVERPDGSNFTLKIRSTKLEDSAMYFCASSEGHLPSGGYTFGSGTRLTVV.

At least ten counts were recorded for this clonotype. This rearrangement joins TRBV6-6 to TRBJ2-7, with D perhaps matching TRBD1 (6 bases). The germline V and J ends were trimmed by 7 bases and 0 bases, with 16 bases remaining between them. This CDR3 is 15 amino acids long. Germline CDR1 is MNHNY and CDR2 is SVGAGI (reference sequence). In nucleotides, the CDR3 is TGTGCCAGCACTCTTGACAGGTCCATCTCCTACGAGCAGTACTTC. Protein: CASTLDRSISYEQYF.

This clonotype was found many times. The J gene is TRBJ2-1, the V gene TRBV7-8; D remains ambiguous. Per germline, CDR1 SGHVS and CDR2 FQNEAQ. The CDR3 runs 14 residues. V was shortened by 5 bases and J by 9 bases, with 17 bases between the two germline ends. DNA of the CDR3: TGTGCCAGCAGCCCCATCGCTAGTGCGCTTGAGCAGTTCTTC. The encoded protein is CASSPIASALEQFF.

This clonotype was counted at least ten times. The rearrangement uses TRBV2 and TRBJ2-1, with D hard to call. CDR1 SNHLY and CDR2 FYNNEI come from the germline V gene. Trimming cost V 6 bases and J 0 bases, with 12 bases left between them. This CDR3 region has 15 residues. The CDR3 DNA reads TGTGCCAGCAGGAATAGTCCTAGCTCCTACAATGAGCAGTTCTTC. This translates into CASRNSPSSYNEQFF. Variable domain in full (rest from reference TRBV2 and TRBJ2-1): EPEVTQTPSHQVTQMGQEVILRCVPISNHLYFYWYRQILGQKVEFLVSFYNNEISEKSEIFDDQFSVERPDGSNFTLKIRSTKLEDSAMYFCASRNSPSSYNEQFFGPGTRLTVL.

The chain uses TRBV10-3 and TRBJ1-4; 7 nucleotides match TRBD1. The ends lost 2 bases at V and 3 bases at J; junction bases unmatched: 6. The CDR3 contains 16 residues. In germline, CDR1 is ENHRY, CDR2 SYGVKD. The CDR3 nucleotides read TGTGCCATCAGTGAGCCCTCCGGGACAGCTAATGAAAAACTGTTTTTT. Its translation is CAISEPSGTANEKLFF.

The table lists this clonotype with a few counts. The chain recombines TRBV2 with TRBJ2-7; possibly TRBD1 for D (6 bases). The germline CDR1 and CDR2 sequences are SNHLY and FYNNEI. V dropped 6 bases and J dropped 3 bases, with 12 bases sitting between them. The CDR3 is 13 residues long. The chain's CDR3 is CASRLQGYYEQYF. The CDR3 DNA reads TGTGCCAGCAGACTCCAGGGGTACTACGAGCAGTACTTC.

The chain uses TRBV5-4 and TRBJ2-7; 10 nucleotides align to TRBD1. CDR1 is SGHNT, CDR2 YYREEE, per germline (reference sequence). Trimming removed 4 bases from V and 2 bases from J; junction bases left unmatched: 6. CDR3 length: 15 amino acids. The DNA of the CDR3 is TGTGCCAGCAGCGCCCGGACAGGGGGACCCTACGAGCAGTACTTC. Translated, it gives CASSARTGGPYEQYF.

This clonotype was seen only a few times. This sequence joins TRBV2 and TRBJ2-1, with 8 bases lining up with TRBD2. CDR3 size: 18 residues. With V trimmed by 3 bases and J by 2 bases, 12 bases remained unmatched. Germline V CDR1 and CDR2: SNHLY, FYNNEI. This CDR3 reads CASSDREVWREAYNEQFF. The CDR3 bases are TGTGCCAGCAGTGATAGAGAGGTGTGGCGGGAGGCCTACAATGAGCAGTTCTTC. The complete variable domain, with remaining parts taken from reference TRBV2 and TRBJ2-1, reads EPEVTQTPSHQVTQMGQEVILRCVPISNHLYFYWYRQILGQKVEFLVSFYNNEISEKSEIFDDQFSVERPDGSNFTLKIRSTKLEDSAMYFCASSDREVWREAYNEQFFGPGTRLTVL.

This clonotype appeared many times. This sequence joins TRBV7-3 and TRBJ2-1; D gene unclear. Germline V gene data show CDR1 as SGHTA and CDR2 as FQGTGA. The CDR3 is 11 amino acids. Here the CDR3 DNA reads TGTGTCGAGCTAGTCTACAATGAGCAGTTCTTC. Protein product: CVELVYNEQFF.

This clonotype was picked up many times. The J gene is TRBJ1-2, the V gene TRBV12-3 or TRBV12-4; TRBD1 aligns across 8 bases. The trim removed 6 bases at V and 7 bases at J, leaving 10 bases unmatched. The CDR3 consists of 14 residues. The CDR3, as DNA: TGTGCCAGCAGCCCCAACAGGGGGTTCAGTGGCTACACCTTC. It yields the protein CASSPNRGFSGYTF.